Reported below is one T cell receptor beta chain. Its antigen is still unknown. This entry comes from a study of cytomegalovirus exposure and HLA in healthy donors. Turning to the study itself: HLA-typed donors were the source of 80 million to 90 million unique TCRs, which an early data release held. Study outcomes and limitations: The authors listed roughly 150 TCR beta chains as cytomegalovirus-associated.

The PCR employed 60 Vbeta primers together with 13 Jbeta primers. Repertoires were generated with immunoSEQ multiplex PCR, while TCRdb's copy carries only in-frame clones and drops some. The table includes around 53,000 clones, approximately 70% detected once. The CDR3 is 15 residues long. In germline, CDR1 is MDHEN, CDR2 SYDVKM. V lost 8 bases, J lost 2 bases, and 6 bases stayed unmatched. Sample: PBMCs. This sequence originates from a man in his late teens or twenties in good health and CMV-seronegative. J is TRBJ2-4 and V is TRBV28, with 10 bases aligning to TRBD2. CDR3 coding DNA: TGTGCCAGCCGACCTAGCGGGAGATCCAAAAACATTCAGTACTTC. Encoded protein: CASRPSGRSKNIQYF.